Presented here are 20 T cell receptor beta chains from one specimen sequenced in a study of T cells of healthy individuals. TCRdb independently ran MiXCR on the 5' RACE reads; one entry per CDR3 protein. The sample comprises around 63,000 distinct CDR3 sequences, around 16% of which are singletons, and roughly 4.7% rests with the top ten. These receptors were obtained from a human donor in good health.

This clonotype was recorded many times. This chain connects TRBV9 to TRBJ2-5, with TRBD2 matching 10 bases. In germline, CDR1 is SGDLS, CDR2 YYNGEE. CDR3 length: 18 amino acids. J was trimmed by 3 bases and V by 0 bases; bases with no gene match: 11. CDR3 bases: TGTGCCAGCAGCGTAGCGACGAGAGGGCTAGCGGGAGAAGAGACCCAGTACTTC. Amino acid sequence: CASSVATRGLAGEETQYF.

A few counts support this clonotype. The chain employs TRBV6-6 and TRBJ1-5; D gene unclear. Germline V lookup: CDR1 MNHNY, CDR2 SVGAGI (reference sequence). The length of the CDR3 is 13 residues. Trimming removed 8 bases at V and 4 bases at J, with 12 bases between. CDR3 amino acids: CASYLALNQPQHF. As DNA, the CDR3 is TGTGCCAGCTATCTAGCCTTAAATCAGCCCCAGCATTTT.

A word on this clonotype: Sequence at one end of the junction differs from germline and may be a read error. The chain employs TRBV7-8 and TRBJ2-1; 11 bases align to TRBD2. The CDR3 extends over 16 amino acids. CDR1 SGHVS and CDR2 FQNEAQ come from the germline V gene. CDR3 amino acids: CASSLTGTSGWNERFF. The DNA for the CDR3 is TGTGCCAGCAGCTTAACCGGGACTAGCGGTTGGAATGAGCGGTTCTTC.

The sample holds a few counts of this clonotype. V is TRBV10-3 and J is TRBJ2-3, with D possibly TRBD1 on 5 matching bases. The CDR3 is 13 residues long. The germline V gene has CDR1 ENHRY and CDR2 SYGVKD. V lost 7 bases to trimming and J lost 5 bases, with 13 bases between them. The CDR3 region has the DNA TGTGCCATCAATCCAGGGCCGGGAGATACGCAGTATTTT. Encoded protein: CAINPGPGDTQYF.

This clonotype was seen ten or more times. V gene TRBV6-6 combines with J gene TRBJ1-1; no clear D gene. Trimming removed 2 bases at V and 10 bases at J, with 8 bases between. Germline lookup yields CDR1 MNHNY and CDR2 SVGAGI (reference sequence). There are 11 residues in the CDR3. The CDR3 nucleotides are TGTGCCAGCAGTTACGGGCAGCGAGCTTTCTTT. Its protein is CASSYGQRAFF.

Points on this clonotype: This clone may be a read error of a much larger clone one base away. The V gene is TRBV6-5, the J gene TRBJ1-2; D is ambiguous. Per the germline V gene, CDR1 is MNHEY and CDR2 is SVGAGI. V lost 0 bases and J lost 3, with 8 bases in between. The length of the CDR3 is 14 residues. For the CDR3, the DNA is TGTGCCAGCAGTTACTCTCAGGCATACTATGGCTACACCTTC. It is translated as CASSYSQAYYGYTF.

This clonotype appeared a few times. The J gene is TRBJ2-2, the V gene TRBV7-9; weak D call: TRBD2 (6 bases). Per germline, CDR1 SEHNR and CDR2 FQNEAQ (reference sequence). Trimming stripped 5 bases from V and 5 bases from J, with 15 bases between. This CDR3 is 15 amino acids long. The CDR3 here is CASSPQRAGTGELFF. The CDR3 DNA is TGTGCCAGCAGCCCCCAGAGGGCGGGGACCGGGGAGCTGTTTTTT.

The V gene is TRBV3-1, the J gene TRBJ2-2, with 8 bases fitting TRBD1. The CDR3 is 19 amino acids. J lost 6 bases, V lost 0 bases, and 15 bases had no gene match. The germline V gene has CDR1 LGHDT and CDR2 YNNKEL (reference sequence). CDR3 in DNA: TGTGCCAGCAGCCAAGAAGTAGGGTGGACAGGGCCAACAGCCGGGGAGCTGTTTTTT. This encodes CASSQEVGWTGPTAGELFF.

The V gene is TRBV20-1, the J gene TRBJ2-7; D unresolved. Germline loops: CDR1 DFQATT, CDR2 SNEGSKA (reference sequence). The length of the CDR3 is 11 residues. The V gene lost 5 bases and the J gene lost 0 bases, with 5 bases spanning the gap. The CDR3: CSAASSYEQYF. The CDR3 nucleotides read TGCAGTGCTGCCTCCTCCTACGAGCAGTACTTC.

This clonotype was counted a few times. The CDR3 nucleotides are TGTGCCAGCAGCTTGTGGCGGGGGCCGCAAGAGACCCAGTACTTC. The encoded protein is CASSLWRGPQETQYF. This chain links TRBV7-2 with TRBJ2-5; TRBD2 is a possible D gene (7 bases). The CDR3 consists of 15 residues. Trimming cost V 3 bases and J 2 bases, with 13 bases left between them. The V gene's germline CDR1 is SGHTA and CDR2 FQGNSA. Full variable domain (rest looked up from reference TRBV7-2 and TRBJ2-5): GAGVSQSPSNKVTEKGKDVELRCDPISGHTALYWYRQSLGQGLEFLIYFQGNSAPDKSGLPSDRFSAERTGGSVSTLTIQRTQQEDSAVYLCASSLWRGPQETQYFGPGTRLLVL.

The V and J genes are TRBV6-4 and TRBJ2-3, with TRBD2 as a possible D gene (5 bases). CDR1 is MRHNA and CDR2 is SNTAGT in the germline V gene. The V and J ends lost 2 bases and 3 bases respectively, with 15 bases between them. The CDR3 is made up of 16 amino acids. The CDR3 DNA reads as TGTGCCAGCAGTGACGGTAGGATGGGAGAGACAGATACGCAGTATTTT. Residues: CASSDGRMGETDTQYF.

The chain is built from TRBV4-1 and TRBJ2-1; D remains unclear. V shed 1 base and J shed 12 bases, with 13 bases lying between them. The germline CDR1 and CDR2 sequences are MGHRA and YSYEKL. The length of the CDR3 is 13 residues. CDR3 loop: CASSQVQVHGQFF. The CDR3, as DNA: TGCGCCAGCAGCCAAGTTCAGGTTCATGGGCAGTTCTTC.

V usage is TRBV5-5 and J usage is TRBJ2-4, with 7 bases lining up with TRBD2. CDR3 size: 13 residues. Germline CDR1 and CDR2: SGHKS and YYEKEE (reference sequence). Trimming cost V 4 bases and J 7 bases; bases outside gene matches: 5. CDR3 protein: CASSLAEGNIQYF. DNA of the CDR3: TGTGCCAGCAGCCTAGCGGAGGGTAACATTCAGTACTTC.

This clonotype was detected ten times or more. V and J are TRBV4-1 and TRBJ2-3; D is unclear. Germline V CDR1 and CDR2: MGHRA, YSYEKL. The CDR3 length is 14 residues. Trimming removed 4 bases at V and 4 bases at J, with 12 bases between. The CDR3 loop reads CASSPVGNPDTQYF. The CDR3 DNA follows: TGCGCCAGCAGCCCCGTGGGAAATCCAGATACGCAGTATTTT.

This clonotype has at least ten counts. The V gene is TRBV5-5, the J gene TRBJ1-5; tentative D call: TRBD1 (6 bases). Germline assignment: CDR1 SGHKS and CDR2 YYEKEE (reference sequence). This CDR3 spans 16 amino acids. With 0 bases removed from V and 0 bases from J, the gap between germline ends came to 10 bases. The CDR3: CASSLETGNSNQPQHF. The CDR3 DNA reads as TGTGCCAGCAGCTTGGAGACAGGAAATAGCAATCAGCCCCAGCATTTT.

This rearrangement joins TRBV28 to TRBJ2-7; the match to TRBD1 covers 8 bases. V trimming: 5 bases; J trimming: 1 base; junction bases outside the gene matches: 4. Looked up from germline, CDR1 is MDHEN and CDR2 is SYDVKM. The CDR3 length is 14 residues. This CDR3 is CASSQDRGSYEQYF. The CDR3 coding sequence is TGTGCCAGCAGTCAAGACAGGGGTTCCTACGAGCAGTACTTC.

This clonotype was detected ten times or more. The chain carries TRBV30 and TRBJ1-4; D unresolved. V dropped 0 bases and J dropped 7 bases, with 15 bases sitting between them. CDR3 length: 15 residues. Germline-derived CDR1 and CDR2 are GTSNPN and SVGIG (reference sequence). CDR3 coding DNA: TGTGCCTGGAGTGTACGGCCCGGTCGGGTTGAAAAACTGTTTTTT. Amino acid sequence: CAWSVRPGRVEKLFF.

This clonotype was counted many times. V gene TRBV5-4 combines with J gene TRBJ2-5; 10 bases fit TRBD1. CDR1 is SGHNT and CDR2 is YYREEE in the germline V gene (reference sequence). The V segment lost 4 bases and the J segment 1 base; nucleotides outside the gene matches: 4. The CDR3 covers 15 residues. The CDR3 region is CASSPGTGVQETQYF. In DNA, the CDR3 is TGTGCCAGCAGCCCCGGGACAGGGGTCCAAGAGACCCAGTACTTC.

The rearrangement links TRBV11-2 to TRBJ2-7; no reliable D call. The V and J ends lost 5 bases and 0 bases respectively, with 11 bases between them. Germline V gives CDR1 SGHAT, CDR2 FQNNGV. This CDR3 is 14 amino acids long. For the CDR3, the DNA is TGTGCCAGCAGCCCCCTGCCCAGCTCCTACGAGCAGTACTTC. This encodes CASSPLPSSYEQYF.

This clonotype was found many times. The gene calls are TRBV6-2 or TRBV6-3 and TRBJ1-4; no clear D. CDR3 length equals 16 residues. The germline CDR1 and CDR2 sequences are MNHEY and SVGEGT. Trimming removed 5 bases at V and 3 bases at J, with 16 bases between. DNA of the CDR3: TGTGCCAGCAGTCTATTAACAGACCCACCTAATGAAAAACTGTTTTTT. Translating gives CASSLLTDPPNEKLFF.